This T cell receptor beta chain was obtained from a study of T cell responses to AZD1222 COVID-19 vaccine. Whole-study context: Second-dose intervals near 4 or 12 weeks were combined. Overall study findings and caveats: The study sampled repertoires only after the peak T cell response. As reported, nearly half of all spike-specific TCRs target variant regions that are unmutated.

Sequencing used immunoSEQ multiplex PCR; TCRdb keeps in-frame clones, though not all of them. Among 150,000 or so clones listed, approximately 85% were seen once. Trimming took 0 bases from V and 2 from J; bases not matched to a gene: 7. The germline V gene encodes CDR1 ENHRY and CDR2 SYGVKD. The CDR3 sequence is 16 residues long. Comments on this clone: The target antigen is unknown.

The origin of this receptor is an adult in good health. The V call is TRBV10-3, the J call TRBJ2-7; 7 bases match TRBD2. Material: peripheral blood, obtained on day 0 of AZD1222 vaccination. The DNA of the CDR3 is TGTGCCATCAGTGAGTCGGGCGGGAGAGGAACCTACGAGCAGTACTTC. This sequence encodes CAISESGGRGTYEQYF.